This T cell receptor beta chain was captured in a study of blood T cell repertoires in COVID-19. Study overall: From the United States, Italy and Spain came samples of acute and convalescent COVID-19. From T cells, B-cell-depleted T cells, or PBMCs came the material, which was cDNA or gDNA.

This clone was found a few times. In the authors' methods: Estimates of nucleated cell counts were drawn from the amplification of reference gene primers. Data came from immunoSEQ multiplex PCR; TCRdb stores just in-frame clones and leaves some out. D and trimming were read from the DNA, whereas the V and J calls and clone size are those reported in that table. The sample carries fewer than 350,000 clones, roughly nine tenths recorded once. Trimming removed 6 bases from V and 4 bases from J; junction bases left unmatched: 6. CDR3 length equals 14 residues. The germline V gene encodes CDR1 MDHEN and CDR2 SYDVKM. Patients in Seattle were enrolled during active infection, then followed longitudinally.

The V call is TRBV28, the J call TRBJ1-5, with 7 bases lining up with TRBD1. This sequence was found in a woman in her twenties or thirties with COVID-19, enrolled during active disease. Sequencing was performed on peripheral blood. DNA of the CDR3: TGTGCCAGCAGGCGACAGGGCCCTAATCAGCCCCAGCATTTT. Residues: CASRRQGPNQPQHF.